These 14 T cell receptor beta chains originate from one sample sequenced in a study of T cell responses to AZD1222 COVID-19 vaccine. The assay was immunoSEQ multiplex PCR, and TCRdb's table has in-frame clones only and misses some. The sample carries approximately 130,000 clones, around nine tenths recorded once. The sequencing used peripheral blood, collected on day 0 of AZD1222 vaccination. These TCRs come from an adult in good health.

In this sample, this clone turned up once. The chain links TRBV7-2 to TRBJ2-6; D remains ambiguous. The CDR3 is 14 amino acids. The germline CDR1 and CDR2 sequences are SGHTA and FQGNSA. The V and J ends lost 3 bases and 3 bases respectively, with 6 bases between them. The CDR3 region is CASSFKGGANVLTF. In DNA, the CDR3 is TGTGCCAGCAGCTTTAAGGGTGGGGCCAACGTCCTGACTTTC.

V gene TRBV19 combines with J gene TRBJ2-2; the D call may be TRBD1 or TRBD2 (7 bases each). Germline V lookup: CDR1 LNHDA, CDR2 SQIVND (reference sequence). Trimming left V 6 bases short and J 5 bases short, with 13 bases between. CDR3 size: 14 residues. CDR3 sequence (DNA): TGTGCCAGTAGGAACAGGGGAGGGACCGGGGAGCTGTTTTTT. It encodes CASRNRGGTGELFF.

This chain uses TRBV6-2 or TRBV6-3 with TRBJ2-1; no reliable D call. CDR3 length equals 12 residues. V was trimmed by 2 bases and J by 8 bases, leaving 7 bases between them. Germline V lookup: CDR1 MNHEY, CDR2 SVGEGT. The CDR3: CASSYPEDEQFF. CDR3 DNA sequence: TGTGCCAGCAGTTACCCGGAAGATGAGCAGTTCTTC.

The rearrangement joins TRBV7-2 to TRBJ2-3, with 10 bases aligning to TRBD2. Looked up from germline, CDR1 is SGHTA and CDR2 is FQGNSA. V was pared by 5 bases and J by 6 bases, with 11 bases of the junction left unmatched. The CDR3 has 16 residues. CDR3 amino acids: CASSPWVAGGSDTQYF. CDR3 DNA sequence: TGTGCCAGCAGCCCCTGGGTAGCGGGAGGAAGCGATACGCAGTATTTT.

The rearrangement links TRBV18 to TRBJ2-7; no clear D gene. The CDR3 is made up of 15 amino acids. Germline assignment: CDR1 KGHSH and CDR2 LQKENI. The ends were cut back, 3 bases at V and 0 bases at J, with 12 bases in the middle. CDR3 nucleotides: TGTGCCAGCTCACCGACGACTGCCAGCTCCTACGAGCAGTACTTC. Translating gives CASSPTTASSYEQYF.

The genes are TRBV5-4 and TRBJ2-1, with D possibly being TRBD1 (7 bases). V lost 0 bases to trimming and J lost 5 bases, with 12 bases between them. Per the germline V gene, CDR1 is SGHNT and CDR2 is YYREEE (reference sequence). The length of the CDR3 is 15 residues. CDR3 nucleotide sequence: TGTGCCAGCAGCTTGGATGGGGGGACAGACAATGAGCAGTTCTTC. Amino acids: CASSLDGGTDNEQFF.

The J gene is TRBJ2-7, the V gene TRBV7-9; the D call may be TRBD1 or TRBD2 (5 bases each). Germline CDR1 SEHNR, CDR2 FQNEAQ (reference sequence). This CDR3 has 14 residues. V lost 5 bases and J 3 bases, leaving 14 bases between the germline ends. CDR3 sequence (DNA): TGTGCCAGCAGCCCCCCCGGGGACCACTACGAGCAGTACTTC. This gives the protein CASSPPGDHYEQYF.

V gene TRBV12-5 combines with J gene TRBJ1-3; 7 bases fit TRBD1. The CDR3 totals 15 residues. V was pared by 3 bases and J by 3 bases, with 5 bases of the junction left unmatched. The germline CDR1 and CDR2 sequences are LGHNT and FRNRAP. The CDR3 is CASGFNRDSGNTIYF. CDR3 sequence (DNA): TGTGCTAGTGGTTTTAACCGGGACAGTGGAAACACCATATATTTT.

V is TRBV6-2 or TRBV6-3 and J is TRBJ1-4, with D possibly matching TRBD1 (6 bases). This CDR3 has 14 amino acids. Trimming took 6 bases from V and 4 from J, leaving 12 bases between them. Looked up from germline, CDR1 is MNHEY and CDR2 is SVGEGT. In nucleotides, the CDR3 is TGTGCCAGCAGCTCCGGACAGCTTAATGAAAAACTGTTTTTT. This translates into CASSSGQLNEKLFF.

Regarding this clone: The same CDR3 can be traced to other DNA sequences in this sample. CDR3 protein: CASSLAGGTGELFF. The CDR3 DNA sequence: TGTGCCAGCAGCTTGGCCGGGGGCACCGGGGAGCTGTTTTTT. V and J are TRBV5-4 and TRBJ2-2, with D perhaps matching TRBD2 (6 bases). This CDR3 contains 14 residues. Trimming pared 0 bases from V and 4 bases from J, leaving 7 bases between. Per germline, CDR1 SGHNT and CDR2 YYREEE (reference sequence).

CDR3 sequence: CASSFSAGGVYGYTF. In nucleotides, the CDR3 is TGTGCCAGCAGTTTCTCGGCAGGGGGCGTCTATGGCTACACCTTC. This chain joins TRBV27 and TRBJ1-2; 8 bases map to TRBD1. The V gene end was trimmed by 3 bases and the J gene end by 4 bases; junction bases not matched to a gene: 7. Germline CDR1 reads MNHEY; CDR2 reads SMNVEV (reference sequence). The CDR3 length is 15 residues.

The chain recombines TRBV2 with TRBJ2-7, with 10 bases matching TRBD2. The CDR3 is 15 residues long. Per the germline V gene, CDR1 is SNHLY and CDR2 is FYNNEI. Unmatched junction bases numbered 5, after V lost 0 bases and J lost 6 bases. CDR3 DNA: TGTGCCAGCAGTGAAGCAGCGGGAGGGCAGGGCGAGCAGTACTTC. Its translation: CASSEAAGGQGEQYF.

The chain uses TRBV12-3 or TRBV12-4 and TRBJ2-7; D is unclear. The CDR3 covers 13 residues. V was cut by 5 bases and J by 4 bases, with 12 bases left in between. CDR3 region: CASSNRRLYEQYF. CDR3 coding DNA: TGTGCCAGCAGTAACCGGCGCCTGTACGAGCAGTACTTC.

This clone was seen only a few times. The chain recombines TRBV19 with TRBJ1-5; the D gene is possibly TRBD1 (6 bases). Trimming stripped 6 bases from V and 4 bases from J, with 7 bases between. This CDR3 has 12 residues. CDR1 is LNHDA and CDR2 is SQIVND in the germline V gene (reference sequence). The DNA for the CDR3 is TGTGCCAGTAGGGACAGTAATCAGCCCCAGCATTTT. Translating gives CASRDSNQPQHF.